One sample yielded the 32 T cell receptor beta chains listed below, sequenced in a study of blood T cell repertoires in COVID-19. Only in-frame clones appear in the TCRdb table, and some are missing; sequencing was by immunoSEQ multiplex PCR. Among approximately 24,000 clones listed, 86% were seen once. The sample comprised peripheral blood. These receptors all come from a man aged 50 to 60 with active COVID-19.

The chain recombines TRBV11-3 with TRBJ2-1, with 9 positions matching TRBD1. The germline CDR1 and CDR2 sequences are SGHNT and YENEEA. With 0 bases clipped from V and 1 base from J, the junction kept 19 bases outside the gene matches. This CDR3 comprises 22 residues. CDR3 in amino acids: CASSLEGQGNLADPLSYNEQFF. DNA for the CDR3: TGTGCCAGCAGCTTAGAAGGACAGGGGAATCTAGCGGATCCCTTATCCTACAATGAGCAGTTCTTC.

V gene TRBV4-3 combines with J gene TRBJ1-2; D is uncertain. The CDR3 length is 13 residues. Looked up from germline, CDR1 is LGHNA and CDR2 is YSLEER. V was shortened by 0 bases and J by 5 bases, with 7 bases between the two germline ends. CDR3 in DNA: TGCGCCAGCAGCCAAGAGCCGGGATATGGCTACACCTTC. This sequence encodes CASSQEPGYGYTF.

The chain links TRBV11-3 to TRBJ2-5; 11 bases line up with TRBD2. J gave up 4 bases and V 5 bases, and 12 bases lay outside the gene matches. The CDR3 consists of 17 residues. Germline V gene data show CDR1 as SGHNT and CDR2 as YENEEA. CDR3 protein: CASSRRLAGRLVETQYF. CDR3 in DNA: TGTGCCAGCAGCCGCAGACTAGCGGGGAGGCTTGTAGAGACCCAGTACTTC. Based on the CDR3 plus reference TRBV11-3 and TRBJ2-5, the full variable domain is EAGVVQSPRYKIIEKKQPVAFWCNPISGHNTLYWYLQNLGQGPELLIRYENEEAVDDSQLPKDRFSAERLKGVDSTLKIQPAELGDSAVYLCASSRRLAGRLVETQYFGPGTRLLVL.

The genes are TRBV9 and TRBJ2-7; 8 nucleotides agree with TRBD1. Germline trimming cut 3 bases from V and 3 bases from J; bases unmatched to any gene: 5. Germline V gene lookup returns CDR1 SGDLS and CDR2 YYNGEE. This CDR3 is built from 14 residues. The DNA of the CDR3 is TGTGCCAGCAGCGCGACAGGGGCAGTCTACGAGCAGTACTTC. As protein: CASSATGAVYEQYF.

The chain employs TRBV24-1 and TRBJ2-1; 8 nucleotides agree with TRBD2. After removal of 6 bases from V and 8 bases from J, the junction contained 2 bases not matched to a gene. The CDR3 spans 12 residues. Germline CDR1 is KGHDR and CDR2 is SFDVKD. The CDR3 protein is CATSPGGDEQFF. The CDR3 DNA sequence: TGTGCCACCAGTCCCGGGGGGGATGAGCAGTTCTTC.

The CDR3 spells CSVGGQDNEQFF. CDR3 bases: TGCAGCGTGGGGGGACAGGACAATGAGCAGTTCTTC. The V call is TRBV29-1, the J call TRBJ2-1, with 8 bases that match TRBD1. The CDR3 consists of 12 residues. The V gene end was trimmed by 6 bases and the J gene end by 5 bases; junction bases not matched to a gene: 3. Germline V gene data show CDR1 as SQVTM and CDR2 as ANQGSEA.

The V gene is TRBV2, the J gene TRBJ2-1, with 12 bases fitting TRBD2. Germline V gives CDR1 SNHLY, CDR2 FYNNEI. V shed 1 base and J 7 bases; nucleotides not matched to a gene: 2. This CDR3 has 15 residues. CDR3 residues: CASSEGTSGRNEQFF. In nucleotides, the CDR3 is TGTGCCAGCAGTGAAGGAACTAGCGGGAGGAATGAGCAGTTCTTC.

This chain links TRBV5-1 with TRBJ2-7; no definite D call. From germline, CDR1 is SGHRS and CDR2 YFSETQ. V gave up 5 bases and J gave up 7 bases, with 7 bases separating them. The CDR3 runs to 10 residues. The CDR3 bases are TGCGCCAGCAGGGCGACTGAGCAGTACTTC. Residues: CASRATEQYF.

V gene TRBV7-3 combines with J gene TRBJ2-5; TRBD2 matches 9 bases. The trim removed 5 bases at V and 5 bases at J, leaving 9 bases unmatched. CDR3 length equals 15 residues. CDR1 is SGHTA, CDR2 FQGTGA, per germline. CDR3 DNA: TGTGCCAGCAGCCGCGGGGCGGGAGGGGGCGAGACCCAGTACTTC. Translated, it gives CASSRGAGGGETQYF.

This chain connects TRBV10-3 to TRBJ2-7, with D hard to call. Trimming cost V 8 bases and J 0 bases, with 11 bases left between them. Germline values: CDR1 ENHRY, CDR2 SYGVKD. The length of the CDR3 is 13 residues. The CDR3 is CAISPESSYEQYF. The CDR3 DNA follows: TGTGCCATCTCCCCTGAGAGCTCCTACGAGCAGTACTTC.

The genes are TRBV7-9 and TRBJ2-3; the D gene is possibly TRBD2 (6 bases). The CDR3 contains 14 residues. CDR1 and CDR2 from the germline V gene are SEHNR and FQNEAQ (reference sequence). Trimming removed 4 bases at V and 0 bases at J, with 8 bases between. CDR3 nucleotides: TGTGCCAGCAGCTGGGGGGTTAGCACAGATACGCAGTATTTT. Its protein is CASSWGVSTDTQYF.

The chain's CDR3 is CASSPRMRSSYNSPLHF. The CDR3 DNA reads as TGTGCCAGCAGCCCGCGCATGAGGAGCTCCTATAATTCACCCCTCCACTTT. V usage is TRBV6-2 or TRBV6-3 and J usage is TRBJ1-6; no firm D call. In germline, CDR1 is MNHEY, CDR2 SVGEGT. V shed 6 bases and J shed 0 bases, with 15 bases lying between them. This CDR3 contains 17 residues.

The genes are TRBV18 and TRBJ2-3; possibly TRBD2 for D (6 bases). The CDR3 length is 14 residues. Germline-derived CDR1 and CDR2 are KGHSH and LQKENI. With 5 bases removed from V and 1 base from J, the gap between germline ends came to 10 bases. CDR3 DNA: TGTGCCAGCTCAGAGCGGGCAGGCACAGATACGCAGTATTTT. This codes for CASSERAGTDTQYF. The whole variable domain, filled in from reference TRBV18 and TRBJ2-3, reads NAGVMQNPRHLVRRRGQEARLRCSPMKGHSHVYWYRQLPEEGLKFMVYLQKENIIDESGMPKERFSAEFPKEGPSILRIQQVVRGDSAAYFCASSERAGTDTQYFGPGTRLTVL.

The chain joins TRBV7-3 to TRBJ2-1, with 9 bases that match TRBD2. CDR1 is SGHTA and CDR2 is FQGTGA in the germline V gene. The CDR3 is made up of 19 amino acids. Trimming took 0 bases from V and 0 from J; bases not matched to a gene: 9. CDR3 residues: CASSLTPSAGGFSYNEQFF. The CDR3, as DNA: TGTGCCAGCAGCTTAACCCCCTCGGCGGGAGGGTTCTCCTACAATGAGCAGTTCTTC.

This clone was observed a few times. This sequence joins TRBV30 and TRBJ2-3; 7 positions match TRBD1. The CDR3 is 14 amino acids. Germline CDR1 reads GTSNPN; CDR2 reads SVGIG (reference sequence). Losses at the gene ends were 1 base for V and 2 bases for J; bases not matched to a gene: 3. The CDR3 nucleotides read TGTGCCTGGAGTGCGACAGGGCCCACAGATACGCAGTATTTT. Its translation: CAWSATGPTDTQYF.

V gene TRBV24-1 combines with J gene TRBJ2-2, with 8 positions matching TRBD1. Trimming took 4 bases from V and 6 from J; bases not matched to a gene: 9. The germline gives CDR1 KGHDR, CDR2 SFDVKD. The length of the CDR3 is 16 residues. The chain's CDR3 is CATSELTGAESGELFF. The DNA for the CDR3 is TGTGCCACCAGTGAACTGACAGGGGCCGAATCCGGGGAGCTGTTTTTT.

This rearrangement joins TRBV18 to TRBJ1-2; D might be TRBD1 (5 bases). The CDR3 runs 15 residues. The V gene's germline CDR1 is KGHSH and CDR2 LQKENI. V gave up 2 bases and J gave up 0 bases, with 10 bases separating them. The DNA of the CDR3 is TGTGCCAGCTCACCAGGGGCTGCAGCTAACTATGGCTACACCTTC. Translated, it gives CASSPGAAANYGYTF.

The V and J genes are TRBV6-5 and TRBJ2-3, with TRBD2 identical over 9 bases. Germline CDR1 and CDR2: MNHEY and SVGAGI. CDR3 length equals 14 residues. The V and J ends lost 2 bases and 7 bases, in that order; junction bases with no gene match: 4. The CDR3 region has the DNA TGTGCCAGCAGTTACCTAGCGGGGACGAATACGCAGTATTTT. This gives the protein CASSYLAGTNTQYF.

This sequence joins TRBV6-1 and TRBJ2-7; 11 nucleotides match TRBD2. The CDR3 has 16 amino acids. From germline, CDR1 is MNHNS and CDR2 SASEGT. V dropped 4 bases and J dropped 5; count of bases not matched to a gene: 10. The CDR3 loop is CASSARRLAGSHEQYF. Written as DNA, the CDR3 is TGTGCCAGCAGTGCCCGCAGACTAGCGGGGTCACACGAGCAGTACTTC.

This clone has only one observation. The genes are TRBV7-2 and TRBJ2-7; tentatively, D is TRBD2 (6 bases). V dropped 0 bases and J dropped 2 bases, with 11 bases sitting between them. CDR3 size: 15 residues. Germline V gene sequence: CDR1 SGHTA, CDR2 FQGNSA. The CDR3 DNA reads TGTGCCAGCAGCTTAGCTCATGGAGGGACCTACGAGCAGTACTTC. It yields the protein CASSLAHGGTYEQYF.

This clone appeared once. This chain joins TRBV6-2 or TRBV6-3 and TRBJ1-1; TRBD1 matches at 7 bases. From germline, CDR1 is MNHEY and CDR2 SVGEGT. The CDR3 length is 13 residues. Trimming removed 6 bases from V and 5 bases from J; junction bases left unmatched: 6. The DNA of the CDR3 is TGTGCCAGCAGGTACGAACAGGGGACTGAAGCTTTCTTT. Protein: CASRYEQGTEAFF.

The chain has TRBV28 and TRBJ1-6; D remains ambiguous. V was pared by 6 bases and J by 13 bases, with 13 bases between. The CDR3 spans 12 residues. Germline V CDR1 and CDR2: MDHEN, SYDVKM. CDR3 in amino acids: CASSNGETPLHF. CDR3 nucleotides: TGTGCCAGCAGCAACGGGGAAACGCCCCTCCACTTT.

The chain recombines TRBV5-1 with TRBJ1-2; weak D call: TRBD1 (6 bases). The V end was cut by 4 bases, the J end by 4 bases, with 14 bases between. The germline CDR1 and CDR2 sequences are SGHRS and YFSETQ. This CDR3 has 14 residues. In DNA form, the CDR3 reads TGCGCCAGCAGCACCGGTGACAGGAGCTATGGCTACACCTTC. Translated: CASSTGDRSYGYTF.

The gene calls are TRBV7-2 and TRBJ2-1; 7 bases map to TRBD2. V dropped 4 bases and J dropped 0; count of bases not matched to a gene: 3. This CDR3 is 15 amino acids long. The germline CDR1 and CDR2 sequences are SGHTA and FQGNSA. The CDR3 protein is CASSYQRGSYNEQFF. The CDR3, as DNA: TGTGCCAGCAGCTATCAGCGGGGCTCCTACAATGAGCAGTTCTTC.

The chain has TRBV7-9 and TRBJ1-4, with 7 bases aligning to TRBD1. Losses at the gene ends were 4 bases for V and 6 bases for J; bases not matched to a gene: 8. The CDR3 totals 15 residues. In germline, CDR1 is SEHNR, CDR2 FQNEAQ (reference sequence). The DNA for the CDR3 is TGTGCCAGCAGCTACCGGGGACAGACCCATGAAAAACTGTTTTTT. This gives the protein CASSYRGQTHEKLFF.

This clone was recorded only once. The rearrangement links TRBV9 to TRBJ2-1; D ambiguous. Germline-derived CDR1 and CDR2 are SGDLS and YYNGEE. The CDR3 is 16 amino acids. The V end was cut by 3 bases, the J end by 0 bases, with 13 bases between. The CDR3 loop reads CASSAPTLSSYNEQFF. The CDR3 DNA sequence: TGTGCCAGCAGCGCCCCCACCCTCAGCTCCTACAATGAGCAGTTCTTC. The whole variable domain, remainder taken from reference TRBV9 and TRBJ2-1, is DSGVTQTPKHLITATGQRVTLRCSPRSGDLSVYWYQQSLDQGLQFLIQYYNGEERAKGNILERFSAQQFPDLHSELNLSSLELGDSALYFCASSAPTLSSYNEQFFGPGTRLTVL.

This sequence joins TRBV5-4 and TRBJ2-1, with TRBD2 matching 8 bases. This CDR3 has 16 residues. With V trimmed by 4 bases and J by 4 bases, 10 bases remained unmatched. CDR1 is SGHNT, CDR2 YYREEE, per germline (reference sequence). CDR3 sequence: CASSPSRPGGYNEQFF. CDR3 bases: TGTGCCAGCAGCCCTTCTAGACCGGGAGGGTACAATGAGCAGTTCTTC.

Points on this clone: Other DNA sequences in this sample translate to the same CDR3. The V gene is TRBV7-3, the J gene TRBJ1-1, with 7 nucleotides matching TRBD1. The CDR3 totals 13 residues. In germline, CDR1 is SGHTA, CDR2 FQGTGA. The trim removed 4 bases at V and 8 bases at J, leaving 7 bases unmatched. The CDR3 spells CASSSRQGGEAFF. The CDR3, as DNA: TGTGCCAGCAGCTCGAGACAGGGCGGCGAAGCTTTCTTT.

The chain recombines TRBV5-1 with TRBJ2-7; possible D gene TRBD2, 5 bases. Germline-derived CDR1 and CDR2 are SGHRS and YFSETQ. With 4 bases removed from V and 7 bases from J, the gap between germline ends came to 21 bases. The length of the CDR3 is 15 residues. The CDR3 sequence is CASSPTGWESWEQYF. The CDR3 region has the DNA TGCGCCAGCAGCCCCACGGGGTGGGAATCGTGGGAGCAGTACTTC.

V and J are TRBV28 and TRBJ2-5; TRBD1 matches at 12 bases. The CDR3 extends over 14 amino acids. Germline trimming cut 6 bases from V and 4 bases from J; bases unmatched to any gene: 3. Germline lookup yields CDR1 MDHEN and CDR2 SYDVKM. DNA of the CDR3: TGTGCCAGCAGAGGGACAGGGGGCGCAGAGACCCAGTACTTC. It yields the protein CASRGTGGAETQYF.

In this sample, this clone turned up a few times. CDR3 sequence (DNA): TGTGCAAGTCGCTTAGCGCAGGGCCTAGCGGGGTTCCCGAACACCGGGGAGCTGTTTTTT. Amino acids: CASRLAQGLAGFPNTGELFF. This rearrangement joins TRBV12-2 to TRBJ2-2; the table's D call, TRBD2, was not checked against the DNA. TRBV12-2 is reported as a pseudogene. CDR3 length: 20 amino acids.

The chain couples TRBV7-8 to TRBJ2-5; the D gene is possibly TRBD2 (5 bases). The germline CDR1 and CDR2 sequences are SGHVS and FQNEAQ. The CDR3 spans 14 residues. Trimming stripped 1 base from V and 4 bases from J, with 10 bases between. CDR3 bases: TGTGCCAGCAGCTTAGGGCTAGCTGGAGAGACCCAGTACTTC. It translates to CASSLGLAGETQYF.